This entry lists 15 T cell receptor beta chains sequenced from one sample in a study of OX40 agonist ivuxolimab in advanced cancers. TCRdb's table, derived via immunoSEQ multiplex PCR, lists solely in-frame clones and lacks some. This repertoire shows 50,000 or so clones, approximately 88% found once; its top ten account for over 3%. This material consisted of CD4+ or CD8+ T cells sorted from blood, taken in a trial of the OX40 agonist ivuxolimab. The source is an adult with an advanced solid tumor such as melanoma, head and neck, liver or kidney cancer.

This rearrangement joins TRBV18 to TRBJ2-1, with D possibly TRBD2 on 6 matching bases. Per the germline V gene, CDR1 is KGHSH and CDR2 is LQKENI. V was pared by 3 bases and J by 7 bases, with 10 bases between. CDR3 length: 13 amino acids. The CDR3 loop is CASSPPSVNEQFF. The DNA of the CDR3 is TGTGCCAGCTCACCCCCTAGCGTGAATGAGCAGTTCTTC.

The chain recombines TRBV9 with TRBJ2-1, with D uncertain. Germline loops: CDR1 SGDLS, CDR2 YYNGEE. CDR3 size: 14 residues. With 1 base removed from V and 3 bases from J, the gap between germline ends came to 8 bases. CDR3 protein: CASSVRPNYNEQFF. CDR3 coding DNA: TGTGCCAGCAGCGTAAGACCGAACTACAATGAGCAGTTCTTC. Full variable domain (remainder filled in from reference TRBV9 and TRBJ2-1): DSGVTQTPKHLITATGQRVTLRCSPRSGDLSVYWYQQSLDQGLQFLIQYYNGEERAKGNILERFSAQQFPDLHSELNLSSLELGDSALYFCASSVRPNYNEQFFGPGTRLTVL.

The table lists this clone with a few counts. This chain joins TRBV27 and TRBJ2-1; TRBD2 might be the D (5 bases). The CDR3 length is 16 residues. V was pared by 5 bases and J by 0 bases, with 14 bases between. The germline V gene encodes CDR1 MNHEY and CDR2 SMNVEV (reference sequence). The CDR3 sequence is CASSELVGSSYNEQFF. The CDR3 DNA is TGTGCCAGCAGTGAGTTGGTGGGGAGCTCCTACAATGAGCAGTTCTTC.

V is TRBV7-6 and J is TRBJ2-6; D unclear. The germline V gene encodes CDR1 SGHVS and CDR2 FNYEAQ. V dropped 0 bases and J dropped 0 bases, with 3 bases sitting between them. This CDR3 has 15 residues. DNA of the CDR3: TGTGCCAGCAGCTTAGCCTTCTCTGGGGCCAACGTCCTGACTTTC. It translates to CASSLAFSGANVLTF.

This chain links TRBV21-1 with TRBJ1-1. TRBV21-1 is a recognized pseudogene. The CDR3 length is 17 residues. CDR3 sequence reads: CASSPPQTQPWDTEAFF. CDR3 nucleotides: TGTGCCAGCAGCCCCCCCCAGACGCAGCCCTGGGACACTGAAGCTTTCTTT.

The rearrangement uses TRBV7-6 and TRBJ2-7; D is unresolved. The CDR3 extends over 14 amino acids. V shed 6 bases and J shed 0 bases, with 12 bases lying between them. Germline V gene data show CDR1 as SGHVS and CDR2 as FNYEAQ. CDR3 protein: CASSPLAFSYEQYF. Here the CDR3 DNA reads TGTGCCAGCAGTCCTCTGGCGTTCTCCTACGAGCAGTACTTC.

The chain employs TRBV5-1 and TRBJ2-1; D is unresolved. Trimming removed 4 bases at V and 8 bases at J, with 16 bases between. The V gene's germline CDR1 is SGHRS and CDR2 YFSETQ. The CDR3 runs 14 residues. The CDR3 sequence is CASSPTLTPHEQFF. For the CDR3, the DNA is TGCGCCAGCAGCCCGACCCTCACCCCCCATGAGCAGTTCTTC. The entire variable domain, with the rest obtained from reference TRBV5-1 and TRBJ2-1, is as follows: KAGVTQTPRYLIKTRGQQVTLSCSPISGHRSVSWYQQTPGQGLQFLFEYFSETQRNKGNFPGRFSGRQFSNSRSEMNVSTLELGDSALYLCASSPTLTPHEQFFGPGTRLTVL.

The chain combines TRBV30 with TRBJ2-7; possibly TRBD1 or TRBD2 for D (5 bases each). The length of the CDR3 is 12 residues. From germline, CDR1 is GTSNPN and CDR2 SVGIG (reference sequence). Trimming took 5 bases from V and 3 from J, leaving 11 bases between them. CDR3 coding DNA: TGTGCCTGGGGGGACGGTTTCTACGAGCAGTACTTC. It translates to CAWGDGFYEQYF.

The V and J genes are TRBV27 and TRBJ2-6; D is undetermined. Germline CDR1 is MNHEY and CDR2 is SMNVEV (reference sequence). V was pared by 3 bases and J by 2 bases, with 5 bases between. The CDR3 loop spans 14 amino acids. The CDR3 DNA reads as TGTGCCAGCAGTTTTCGGGCTGGGGCCAACGTCCTGACTTTC. Protein product: CASSFRAGANVLTF. Full variable domain (missing parts from reference TRBV27 and TRBJ2-6): EAQVTQNPRYLITVTGKKLTVTCSQNMNHEYMSWYRQDPGLGLRQIYYSMNVEVTDKGDVPEGYKVSRKEKRNFPLILESPSPNQTSLYFCASSFRAGANVLTFGAGSRLTVL.

This chain connects TRBV5-1 to TRBJ1-4; TRBD1 aligns across 7 bases. Germline-derived CDR1 and CDR2 are SGHRS and YFSETQ. The CDR3 is made up of 14 amino acids. Trimming at V came to 0 bases and at J to 4 bases, leaving 0 bases not matched to a gene. CDR3 sequence (DNA): TGCGCCAGCAGCTTGGGACAGGGTAATGAAAAACTGTTTTTT. Amino acids: CASSLGQGNEKLFF. The whole variable domain, remainder taken from reference TRBV5-1 and TRBJ1-4, is KAGVTQTPRYLIKTRGQQVTLSCSPISGHRSVSWYQQTPGQGLQFLFEYFSETQRNKGNFPGRFSGRQFSNSRSEMNVSTLELGDSALYLCASSLGQGNEKLFFGSGTQLSVL.

The rearrangement uses TRBV18 and TRBJ2-7; D tentatively reads TRBD1 or TRBD2 (6 bases each). The V end was cut by 1 base, the J end by 3 bases, with 13 bases between. CDR1 is KGHSH, CDR2 LQKENI, per germline. This CDR3 spans 15 amino acids. The CDR3 region has the DNA TGTGCCAGCTCACCACGGACGGGGGCGGTCTACGAGCAGTACTTC. It specifies CASSPRTGAVYEQYF.

The rearrangement joins TRBV28 to TRBJ2-2, with D tentatively TRBD1 or TRBD2 (5 bases each). This CDR3 is built from 16 residues. V lost 6 bases and J 3 bases, leaving 17 bases between the germline ends. Germline values: CDR1 MDHEN, CDR2 SYDVKM. The chain's CDR3 is CASSHSGRSYTGELFF. The CDR3 region has the DNA TGTGCCAGCAGCCATTCGGGACGGTCATACACCGGGGAGCTGTTTTTT. Full variable domain (missing parts from reference TRBV28 and TRBJ2-2): DVKVTQSSRYLVKRTGEKVFLECVQDMDHENMFWYRQDPGLGLRLIYFSYDVKMKEKGDIPEGYSVSREKKERFSLILESASTNQTSMYLCASSHSGRSYTGELFFGEGSRLTVL.

This rearrangement joins TRBV11-2 to TRBJ2-5, with D hard to call. The CDR3 has 14 amino acids. CDR1 SGHAT and CDR2 FQNNGV come from the germline V gene. Trimming removed 2 bases from V and 5 bases from J, with 12 bases in between. CDR3 in DNA: TGTGCCAGCAGCTTATCATTTAGTTCTGAGACCCAGTACTTC. This encodes CASSLSFSSETQYF.

The chain links TRBV29-1 to TRBJ1-1; TRBD1 might be the D (6 bases). Germline CDR1 and CDR2: SQVTM and ANQGSEA. Trimming took off 7 bases at V and 1 base at J, with 19 bases between the two ends. The CDR3 has 15 residues. CDR3 coding DNA: TGCAGCGGGATCGCAGGGGCGTCGGGGAACACTGAAGCTTTCTTT. Amino acid sequence: CSGIAGASGNTEAFF.

The chain has TRBV5-1 and TRBJ2-1; D might be TRBD1 or TRBD2, each matching 5 bases. The CDR3 totals 9 residues. V was clipped by 7 bases and J by 15 bases, with 11 bases between them. Germline CDR1 reads SGHRS; CDR2 reads YFSETQ. The CDR3 nucleotides are TGCGCCAGCGTGGGACGCCCGTTCTTC. This translates into CASVGRPFF.